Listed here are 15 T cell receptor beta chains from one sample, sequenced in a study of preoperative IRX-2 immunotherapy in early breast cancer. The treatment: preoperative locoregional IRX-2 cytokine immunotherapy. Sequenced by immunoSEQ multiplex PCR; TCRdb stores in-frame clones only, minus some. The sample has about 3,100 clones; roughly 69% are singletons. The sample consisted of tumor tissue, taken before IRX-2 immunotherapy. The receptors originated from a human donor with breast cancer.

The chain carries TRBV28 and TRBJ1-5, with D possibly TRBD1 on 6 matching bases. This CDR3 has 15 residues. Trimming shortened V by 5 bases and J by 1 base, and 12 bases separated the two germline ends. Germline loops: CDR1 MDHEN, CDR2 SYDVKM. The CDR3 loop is CASSTGSGSNQPQHF. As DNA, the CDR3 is TGTGCCAGCAGTACAGGGTCGGGGAGCAATCAGCCCCAGCATTTT.

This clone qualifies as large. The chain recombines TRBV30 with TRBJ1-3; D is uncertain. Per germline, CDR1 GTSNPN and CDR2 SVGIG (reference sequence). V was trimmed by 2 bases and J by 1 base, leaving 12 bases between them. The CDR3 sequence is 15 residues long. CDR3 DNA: TGTGCCTGGAGTTTGGCGGTGGTATCTGGAAACACCATATATTTT. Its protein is CAWSLAVVSGNTIYF.

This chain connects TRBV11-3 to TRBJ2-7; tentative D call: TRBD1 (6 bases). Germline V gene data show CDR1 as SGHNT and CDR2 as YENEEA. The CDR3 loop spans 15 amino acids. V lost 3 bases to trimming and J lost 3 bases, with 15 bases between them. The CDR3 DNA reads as TGTGCCAGCAGCTTTATCTCCGGCAGGGGCTACGAGCAGTACTTC. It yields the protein CASSFISGRGYEQYF.

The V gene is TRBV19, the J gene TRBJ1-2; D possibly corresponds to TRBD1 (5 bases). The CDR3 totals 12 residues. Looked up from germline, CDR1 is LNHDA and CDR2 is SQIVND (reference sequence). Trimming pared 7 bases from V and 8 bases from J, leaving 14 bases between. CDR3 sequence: CASTPGVGGYTF. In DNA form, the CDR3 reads TGTGCCAGTACCCCGGGGGTCGGAGGCTACACCTTC. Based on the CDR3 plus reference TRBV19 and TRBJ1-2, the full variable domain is DGGITQSPKYLFRKEGQNVTLSCEQNLNHDAMYWYRQDPGQGLRLIYYSQIVNDFQKGDIAEGYSVSREKKESFPLTVTSAQKNPTAFYLCASTPGVGGYTFGSGTRLTVV.

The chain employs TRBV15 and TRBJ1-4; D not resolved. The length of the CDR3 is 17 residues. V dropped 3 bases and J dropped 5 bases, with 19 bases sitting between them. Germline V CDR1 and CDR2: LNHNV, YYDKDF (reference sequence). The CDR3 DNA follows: TGTGCCACCAGCAGTACCCGTAGACCCCGACCGAATGAAAAACTGTTTTTT. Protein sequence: CATSSTRRPRPNEKLFF.

The CDR3 DNA sequence: TGTGCCACAGGTGTGAGCCAGACGAACACCGGGGAGCTGTTTTTT. Translation gives CATGVSQTNTGELFF. The chain has TRBV6-8 and TRBJ2-2, with unresolved D. The CDR3 is 15 amino acids. CDR1 is MNHGY, CDR2 SAAAGT, per germline. The V gene lost 10 bases and the J gene lost 0 bases, with 15 bases spanning the gap.

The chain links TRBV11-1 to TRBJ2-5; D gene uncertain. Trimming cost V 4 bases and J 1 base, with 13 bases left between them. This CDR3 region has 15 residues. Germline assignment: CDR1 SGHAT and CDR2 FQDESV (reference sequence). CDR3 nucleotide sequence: TGTGCCAGCAGCTGGGGTCCCCCGACCCAAGAGACCCAGTACTTC. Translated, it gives CASSWGPPTQETQYF.

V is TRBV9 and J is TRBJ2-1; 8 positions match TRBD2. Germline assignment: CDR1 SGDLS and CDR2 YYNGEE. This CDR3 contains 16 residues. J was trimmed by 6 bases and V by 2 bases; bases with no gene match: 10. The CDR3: CASSVEAGVESNEQFF. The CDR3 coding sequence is TGTGCCAGCAGCGTGGAAGCGGGAGTTGAAAGCAATGAGCAGTTCTTC.

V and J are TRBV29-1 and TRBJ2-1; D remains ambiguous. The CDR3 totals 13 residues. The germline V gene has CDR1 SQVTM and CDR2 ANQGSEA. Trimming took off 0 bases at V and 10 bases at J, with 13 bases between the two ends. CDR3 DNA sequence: TGCAGCGTTGAAGACTCTTGGGCGCGGGAGCAGTTCTTC. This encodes CSVEDSWAREQFF.

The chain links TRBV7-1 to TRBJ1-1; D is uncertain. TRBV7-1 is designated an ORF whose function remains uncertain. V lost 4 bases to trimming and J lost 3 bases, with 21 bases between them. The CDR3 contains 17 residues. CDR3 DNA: TGTGCCAGCAGCTTAGGGCGGACGGCCCTAGTGTACACTGAAGCTTTCTTT. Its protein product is CASSLGRTALVYTEAFF.

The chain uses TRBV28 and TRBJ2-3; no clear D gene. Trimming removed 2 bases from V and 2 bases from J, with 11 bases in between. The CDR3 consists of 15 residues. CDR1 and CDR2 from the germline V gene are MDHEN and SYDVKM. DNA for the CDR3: TGTGCCAGCAGTTTACCCGGAACGATCACAGATACGCAGTATTTT. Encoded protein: CASSLPGTITDTQYF.

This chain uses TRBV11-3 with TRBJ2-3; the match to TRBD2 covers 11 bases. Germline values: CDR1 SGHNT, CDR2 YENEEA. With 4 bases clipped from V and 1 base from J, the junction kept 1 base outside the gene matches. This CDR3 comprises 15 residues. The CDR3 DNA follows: TGTGCCAGCAGCTCGGGACTAGCGGGCACAGATACGCAGTATTTT. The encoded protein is CASSSGLAGTDTQYF.

The CDR3 nucleotides read TGTGCCAGCAGCTTAGATTCCCTAGCGGGGGAAGAGACCCAGTACTTC. It codes for CASSLDSLAGEETQYF. V and J are TRBV11-3 and TRBJ2-5; 10 bases match TRBD2. V was pared by 0 bases and J by 3 bases, with 4 bases of the junction left unmatched. The CDR3 spans 16 residues. The germline gives CDR1 SGHNT, CDR2 YENEEA.

CDR3 sequence reads: CASGTDRAGANVLTF. The CDR3 DNA sequence: TGTGCCAGCGGAACAGACAGGGCTGGGGCCAACGTCCTGACTTTC. This chain links TRBV6-8 with TRBJ2-6, with 7 bases lining up with TRBD1. Trimming removed 8 bases from V and 2 bases from J; junction bases left unmatched: 6. This CDR3 is 15 amino acids long. Germline V gene lookup returns CDR1 MNHGY and CDR2 SAAAGT.

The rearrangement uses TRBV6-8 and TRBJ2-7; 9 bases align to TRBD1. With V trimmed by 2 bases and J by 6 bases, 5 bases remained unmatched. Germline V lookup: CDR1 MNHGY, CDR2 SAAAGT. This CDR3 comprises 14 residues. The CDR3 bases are TGTGCCAGCAGTTACGGGACAGGGAACCCCGAGCAGTACTTC. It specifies CASSYGTGNPEQYF.